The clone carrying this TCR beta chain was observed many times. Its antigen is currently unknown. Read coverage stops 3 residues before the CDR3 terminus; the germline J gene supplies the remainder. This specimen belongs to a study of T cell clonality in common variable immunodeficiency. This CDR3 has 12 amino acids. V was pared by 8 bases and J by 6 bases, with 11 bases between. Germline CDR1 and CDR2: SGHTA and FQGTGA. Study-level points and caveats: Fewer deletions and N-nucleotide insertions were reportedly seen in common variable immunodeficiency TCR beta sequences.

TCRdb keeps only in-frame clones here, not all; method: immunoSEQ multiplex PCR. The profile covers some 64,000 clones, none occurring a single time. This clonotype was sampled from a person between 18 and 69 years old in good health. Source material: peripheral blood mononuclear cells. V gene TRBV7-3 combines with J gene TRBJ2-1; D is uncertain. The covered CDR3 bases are TGTGCCAGCTCTAACCCTCTCAATGAG. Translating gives CASSNPLNE. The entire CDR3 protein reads CASSNPLNEQFF.